The TCR beta chain under discussion was sequenced for a study of blood T cell repertoires in COVID-19. This CDR3 contains 15 residues. Per germline, CDR1 SGHRS and CDR2 YFSETQ. V was pared by 0 bases and J by 4 bases, with 13 bases between. Profiling relied on immunoSEQ multiplex PCR, and the TCRdb table lists in-frame clones only, not all of them. Here the sample spans roughly 140,000 clones, 85% to 90% being singletons. This chain connects TRBV5-1 to TRBJ1-1; tentatively, D is TRBD1 (5 bases). The TCR originated in a human donor in a cohort sampled during active COVID-19. Sequenced input: peripheral blood. As DNA, the CDR3 is TGCGCCAGCAGCTTGGACGGCAGGGTGCGCACTGAAGCTTTCTTT. This sequence encodes CASSLDGRVRTEAFF.